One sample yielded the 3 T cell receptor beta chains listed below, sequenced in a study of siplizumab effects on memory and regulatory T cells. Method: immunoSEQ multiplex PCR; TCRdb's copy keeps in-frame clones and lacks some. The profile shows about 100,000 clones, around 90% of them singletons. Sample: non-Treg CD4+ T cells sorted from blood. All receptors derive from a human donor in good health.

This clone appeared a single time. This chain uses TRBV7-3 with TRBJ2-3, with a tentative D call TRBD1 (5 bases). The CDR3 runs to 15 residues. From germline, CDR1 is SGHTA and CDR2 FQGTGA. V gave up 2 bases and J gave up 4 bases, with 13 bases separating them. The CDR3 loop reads CASSLRPQGADTQYF. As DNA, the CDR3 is TGTGCCAGCAGCTTACGTCCCCAGGGCGCAGATACGCAGTATTTT.

The CDR3 loop is CASRGPTRFYGYTF. CDR3 in DNA: TGTGCCAGCAGAGGACCCACGCGGTTCTATGGCTACACCTTC. The chain couples TRBV28 to TRBJ1-2; the D is unclear. The germline V and J ends were trimmed by 6 bases and 4 bases, with 15 bases remaining between them. Germline CDR1 and CDR2: MDHEN and SYDVKM. The CDR3 sequence is 14 residues long.

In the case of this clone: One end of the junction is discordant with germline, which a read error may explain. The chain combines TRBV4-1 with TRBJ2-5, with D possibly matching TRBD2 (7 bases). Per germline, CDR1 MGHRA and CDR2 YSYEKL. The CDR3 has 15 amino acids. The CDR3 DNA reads TGCGCCAGCAGCGAAGAAGGGCGGGGGCGGGAGACCCAGTACTTC. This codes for CASSEEGRGRETQYF.